Following are 19 T cell receptor beta chains from one sample sequenced in a study of T cells in localized non-small cell lung cancer. Sequencing used immunoSEQ multiplex PCR; TCRdb keeps in-frame clones, though not all of them. The sample has about 23,000 clones; about 90% are singletons. Source: peripheral blood, taken before any cancer treatment. All receptors come from an older male donor with stage I squamous cell lung carcinoma.

The CDR3 nucleotides are TGTGCCAGTAGTATAGGGGGGAACCAGTACTTC. Its protein product is CASSIGGNQYF. This sequence joins TRBV19 and TRBJ2-5; D might be TRBD1 or TRBD2, each matching 5 bases. This CDR3 is built from 11 residues. Germline CDR1 is LNHDA and CDR2 is SQIVND (reference sequence). V dropped 1 base and J dropped 10 bases, with 7 bases sitting between them. The full variable domain, in which reference TRBV19 and TRBJ2-5 provide the parts outside the CDR3, is DGGITQSPKYLFRKEGQNVTLSCEQNLNHDAMYWYRQDPGQGLRLIYYSQIVNDFQKGDIAEGYSVSREKKESFPLTVTSAQKNPTAFYLCASSIGGNQYFGPGTRLLVL.

The rearrangement joins TRBV6-5 to TRBJ2-5; D unclear. Germline V gene data show CDR1 as MNHEY and CDR2 as SVGAGI. There are 11 residues in the CDR3. The V end was cut by 5 bases, the J end by 5 bases, with 6 bases between. CDR3 loop: CASSGWETQYF. CDR3 DNA: TGTGCCAGCAGTGGATGGGAGACCCAGTACTTC.

This chain joins TRBV9 and TRBJ2-3, with D uncertain. The CDR3 runs 13 residues. The ends were cut back, 4 bases at V and 1 base at J, with 7 bases in the middle. Germline CDR1 is SGDLS and CDR2 is YYNGEE. The CDR3 protein is CASSPQGTDTQYF. In DNA form, the CDR3 reads TGTGCCAGCAGCCCTCAGGGCACAGATACGCAGTATTTT.

This clone was detected only once. The V call is TRBV7-2, the J call TRBJ2-5; D gene unclear. Germline lookup yields CDR1 SGHTA and CDR2 FQGNSA. There are 14 residues in the CDR3. The V and J ends lost 4 bases and 4 bases respectively, with 13 bases between them. The CDR3 region is CASSWKGQRETQYF. DNA of the CDR3: TGTGCCAGCAGCTGGAAAGGGCAGCGAGAGACCCAGTACTTC.

This clone was seen only once. V is TRBV7-2 and J is TRBJ2-3; D not certain. Germline loops: CDR1 SGHTA, CDR2 FQGNSA. Trimming removed 2 bases at V and 0 bases at J, with 0 bases between. This CDR3 spans 12 amino acids. The CDR3 loop reads CASSLSTDTQYF. DNA for the CDR3: TGTGCCAGCAGCTTAAGCACAGATACGCAGTATTTT. Combining the CDR3 with reference TRBV7-2 and TRBJ2-3 gives the whole variable domain GAGVSQSPSNKVTEKGKDVELRCDPISGHTALYWYRQSLGQGLEFLIYFQGNSAPDKSGLPSDRFSAERTGGSVSTLTIQRTQQEDSAVYLCASSLSTDTQYFGPGTRLTVL.

The chain has TRBV6-1 and TRBJ2-6; the D gene could be TRBD1 or TRBD2 (6 bases each). The germline V and J ends were trimmed by 6 bases and 1 base, with 13 bases remaining between them. CDR1 is MNHNS, CDR2 SASEGT, per germline. The CDR3 spans 16 residues. The CDR3 DNA is TGTGCCAGCAGAGAATGGGGGGCGTCTGGGGCCAACGTCCTGACTTTC. Protein product: CASREWGASGANVLTF.

V is TRBV7-9 and J is TRBJ1-1; 7 bases line up with TRBD1. V lost 4 bases to trimming and J lost 0 bases; unmatched junction nucleotides: 5. This CDR3 comprises 15 residues. Germline lookup yields CDR1 SEHNR and CDR2 FQNEAQ (reference sequence). For the CDR3, the DNA is TGTGCCAGCAGCTCCACAGGGGCAATGAACACTGAAGCTTTCTTT. This encodes CASSSTGAMNTEAFF. Supplemented by reference TRBV7-9 and TRBJ1-1, the full variable domain reads DTGVSQNPRHKITKRGQNVTFRCDPISEHNRLYWYRQTLGQGPEFLTYFQNEAQLEKSRLLSDRFSAERPKGSFSTLEIQRTEQGDSAMYLCASSSTGAMNTEAFFGQGTRLTVV.

The chain is built from TRBV6-5 and TRBJ1-1, with D unresolved. Deletions cut 3 bases from V and 7 bases from J, with 12 bases between. There are 13 residues in the CDR3. Germline V gene lookup returns CDR1 MNHEY and CDR2 SVGAGI. The CDR3 protein is CASSYLRVGEAFF. The CDR3 DNA reads TGTGCCAGCAGTTATCTGAGGGTAGGTGAAGCTTTCTTT.

The chain has TRBV9 and TRBJ1-5; a possible D gene is TRBD1 (5 bases). Germline V gene sequence: CDR1 SGDLS, CDR2 YYNGEE. This CDR3 comprises 14 residues. V was shortened by 4 bases and J by 8 bases, with 16 bases between the two germline ends. This CDR3 is CASSPRSRGEPQHF. DNA for the CDR3: TGTGCCAGCAGCCCTCGAAGCCGAGGGGAGCCCCAGCATTTT.

This rearrangement joins TRBV7-9 to TRBJ1-5; unclear D gene. V lost 2 bases, J lost 6 bases, and 14 bases lay in between. CDR1 and CDR2 (germline): SEHNR, FQNEAQ (reference sequence). This CDR3 contains 15 residues. Here the CDR3 reads CASSLSGVNGQPQHF. The DNA of the CDR3 is TGTGCCAGCAGCTTAAGTGGAGTCAACGGTCAGCCCCAGCATTTT.

The rearrangement links TRBV6-1 to TRBJ2-7; D unresolved. Germline values: CDR1 MNHNS, CDR2 SASEGT. This CDR3 comprises 12 residues. Trimming shortened V by 7 bases and J by 3 bases, and 10 bases separated the two germline ends. The CDR3 region has the DNA TGTGCCAGCAATGTGGGTGGCTACGAGCAGTACTTC. This translates into CASNVGGYEQYF.

The CDR3 sequence: CASSLRQREGQPQHF. The CDR3 nucleotides read TGTGCCAGCAGCCTACGACAGAGGGAGGGCCAGCCCCAGCATTTT. V and J are TRBV7-2 and TRBJ1-5; perhaps TRBD1 as D (5 bases). Trimming left V 5 bases short and J 7 bases short, with 18 bases between. Germline lookup yields CDR1 SGHTA and CDR2 FQGNSA. The CDR3 spans 15 residues.

The chain couples TRBV28 to TRBJ1-2; D is undetermined. CDR3 length equals 13 residues. The V gene lost 3 bases and the J gene lost 4 bases, with 9 bases spanning the gap. CDR1 and CDR2 (germline): MDHEN, SYDVKM. In nucleotides, the CDR3 is TGTGCCAGCAGTTTGGGGATGGGCTATGGCTACACCTTC. This encodes CASSLGMGYGYTF.

The gene calls are TRBV9 and TRBJ1-3; possible D gene TRBD1, 6 bases. Germline lookup yields CDR1 SGDLS and CDR2 YYNGEE. The V and J ends lost 4 bases and 3 bases respectively, with 11 bases between them. The length of the CDR3 is 14 residues. The CDR3 DNA reads TGTGCCAGCAGCCCATGGGACAATGGAAACACCATATATTTT. Translation: CASSPWDNGNTIYF.

The CDR3 region is CASSGGSDTQYF. The CDR3 nucleotides read TGTGCCAGCAGTGGAGGGTCGGATACGCAGTATTTT. The V and J genes are TRBV5-4 and TRBJ2-3; a weak D match, TRBD2 (6 bases). This CDR3 has 12 amino acids. V was pared by 5 bases and J by 6 bases, with 10 bases between. Per germline, CDR1 SGHNT and CDR2 YYREEE (reference sequence).

The genes are TRBV7-3 and TRBJ2-1; no reliable D call. Trimming pared 4 bases from V and 10 bases from J, leaving 14 bases between. The germline V gene encodes CDR1 SGHTA and CDR2 FQGTGA. The CDR3 is 13 residues long. As DNA, the CDR3 is TGTGCCAGCAGCTCCAACCCAATGGGGGAGCAGTTCTTC. As protein: CASSSNPMGEQFF. Variable domain in full (rest from reference TRBV7-3 and TRBJ2-1): GAGVSQTPSNKVTEKGKYVELRCDPISGHTALYWYRQSLGQGPEFLIYFQGTGAADDSGLPNDRFFAVRPEGSVSTLKIQRTERGDSAVYLCASSSNPMGEQFFGPGTRLTVL.

The chain carries TRBV7-9 and TRBJ1-1, with 7 bases matching TRBD1. CDR1 and CDR2 (germline): SEHNR, FQNEAQ (reference sequence). V was pared by 2 bases and J by 5 bases, with 2 bases of the junction left unmatched. The CDR3 runs to 13 residues. As DNA, the CDR3 is TGTGCCAGCAGCTTATTACAGGGGACTGAAGCTTTCTTT. Translation: CASSLLQGTEAFF.

This clone was recorded a few times. The chain joins TRBV5-4 to TRBJ1-5; no definite D call. V was shortened by 5 bases and J by 6 bases, with 12 bases between the two germline ends. This CDR3 is 13 amino acids long. Per the germline V gene, CDR1 is SGHNT and CDR2 is YYREEE (reference sequence). The CDR3: CASSPGWGQPQHF. CDR3 nucleotide sequence: TGTGCCAGCAGTCCGGGATGGGGTCAGCCCCAGCATTTT.

The gene calls are TRBV6-5 and TRBJ2-1, with no clear D. The CDR3 covers 12 residues. V lost 2 bases to trimming and J lost 7 bases, with 6 bases between them. Per germline, CDR1 MNHEY and CDR2 SVGAGI. The CDR3 loop reads CASSYGRNEQFF. The CDR3 nucleotides are TGTGCCAGCAGTTACGGTAGGAATGAGCAGTTCTTC.